The next 17 T cell receptor beta chains were all read from a single sample in a study of regulatory T cells in long-lasting Graves disease. As to time point: persistent/refractory GD, antithyroid drugs over 5 years with positive TRAb. PBMCs were the source of the RNA used for TCR sequencing. Arm-PCR with iRepertoire HTBI primers amplified the CDR3 regions for these TCR beta libraries. Using its own MiXCR run on the multiplex PCR reads, TCRdb lists one record per CDR3 protein. The sample contains 650,000 to 700,000 distinct CDR3 sequences, 30% of which appear only once. Sequenced material: peripheral blood mononuclear cells (PBMCs), taken when the disease was refractory, from a patient treated with antithyroid drugs. The receptors derive from a female donor with Graves disease.

This chain uses TRBV5-6 with TRBJ2-7; D remains unclear. The germline CDR1 and CDR2 sequences are SGHDT and YYEEEE. The length of the CDR3 is 13 residues. V was clipped by 2 bases and J by 5 bases, with 11 bases between them. The CDR3 nucleotides read TGTGCCAGCAGCTTTGGCCGGCGAGACGAGCAGTACTTC. It specifies CASSFGRRDEQYF.

The chain combines TRBV6-5 with TRBJ2-2; the match to TRBD1 covers 7 bases. This CDR3 comprises 15 residues. Germline V CDR1 and CDR2: MNHEY, SVGAGI. V dropped 4 bases and J dropped 7; count of bases not matched to a gene: 9. CDR3 nucleotide sequence: TGTGCCAGCAGTTTAGAGACAGGGTCATTCGGGGAGCTGTTTTTT. The encoded protein is CASSLETGSFGELFF.

The rearrangement joins TRBV5-1 to TRBJ1-1; possible D gene TRBD1, 6 bases. The CDR3 consists of 14 residues. CDR1 is SGHRS, CDR2 YFSETQ, per germline. V lost 1 base and J 6 bases, leaving 13 bases between the germline ends. The CDR3 DNA reads TGCGCCAGCAGCTTGCAGGGGAGTTCGGCTGAAGCTTTCTTT. Translated, it gives CASSLQGSSAEAFF.

CDR3 DNA sequence: TGCAGTGCTAGACAGGGGTTCCAGCAGCCCCAGCATTTT. Translation: CSARQGFQQPQHF. The chain has TRBV20-1 and TRBJ1-5; a possible D gene is TRBD1 (6 bases). Germline V gives CDR1 DFQATT, CDR2 SNEGSKA (reference sequence). Trimming removed 2 bases at V and 7 bases at J, with 12 bases between. The CDR3 consists of 13 residues.

This clonotype came up a few times. The rearrangement joins TRBV6-1 to TRBJ2-2; D gene ambiguous. The CDR3 runs 11 residues. V dropped 6 bases and J dropped 6 bases, with 5 bases sitting between them. The germline CDR1 and CDR2 sequences are MNHNS and SASEGT. This CDR3 is CASRSSGELFF. Written as DNA, the CDR3 is TGTGCCAGCAGGTCTTCCGGGGAGCTGTTTTTT.

With regard to this clonotype: Its ends do not fully match the called genes, so a read error is possible. The V call is TRBV4-1, the J call TRBJ1-2; unclear D gene. Germline V gives CDR1 MGHRA, CDR2 YSYEKL. The CDR3 contains 15 residues. CDR3 nucleotides: TGCGCCGGCAGTCTTAAGGCCCCGGAGGGCTATGGCTACACCTTC. It yields the protein CAGSLKAPEGYGYTF.

The sample holds a few counts of this clonotype. The chain is built from TRBV20-1 and TRBJ2-7, with 14 bases matching TRBD2. The CDR3 extends over 16 amino acids. Germline CDR1 DFQATT, CDR2 SNEGSKA (reference sequence). The J segment lost 3 bases and the V segment lost 0 bases, leaving 4 bases of the junction unmatched. CDR3 loop: CSARDRTSGRFYEQYF. Written as DNA, the CDR3 is TGCAGTGCTAGAGATCGGACTAGCGGGAGGTTCTACGAGCAGTACTTC.

The chain has TRBV29-1 and TRBJ2-7; 10 bases are shared with TRBD2. The CDR3 is 14 residues long. Germline CDR1 is SQVTM and CDR2 is ANQGSEA. J gave up 3 bases and V 2 bases, and 4 bases lay outside the gene matches. CDR3 amino acids: CSVEKLAGDYEQYF. Written as DNA, the CDR3 is TGCAGCGTTGAAAAGCTAGCGGGAGACTACGAGCAGTACTTC.

V gene TRBV12-3 or TRBV12-4 combines with J gene TRBJ2-3; D call uncertain. Trimming took off 5 bases at V and 0 bases at J, with 9 bases between the two ends. This CDR3 has 14 amino acids. The CDR3 DNA sequence: TGTGCCAGCAGTCCCTTCCGTAGCACAGATACGCAGTATTTT. Its translation: CASSPFRSTDTQYF.

This clonotype was detected a few times. The rearrangement joins TRBV7-9 to TRBJ2-5; 8 bases are shared with TRBD1. The germline V gene has CDR1 SEHNR and CDR2 FQNEAQ (reference sequence). The J segment lost 5 bases and the V segment lost 1 base, leaving 6 bases of the junction unmatched. The length of the CDR3 is 15 residues. CDR3 sequence (DNA): TGTGCCAGCAGCTTAGGCCAGGGGGCCGGTGAGACCCAGTACTTC. It translates to CASSLGQGAGETQYF.

The gene calls are TRBV18 and TRBJ2-2; D might be TRBD2 (5 bases). CDR1 is KGHSH, CDR2 LQKENI, per germline. The ends were cut back, 6 bases at V and 1 base at J, with 9 bases in the middle. The length of the CDR3 is 14 residues. In DNA form, the CDR3 reads TGTGCCAGCTCGAGTGAGGGGAACACCGGGGAGCTGTTTTTT. This translates into CASSSEGNTGELFF.

This chain joins TRBV12-3 or TRBV12-4 and TRBJ1-2, with unresolved D. This CDR3 spans 16 amino acids. Trimming shortened V by 3 bases and J by 8 bases, and 22 bases separated the two germline ends. The CDR3 nucleotides are TGTGCCAGCAGTTTCCCCCCAATGGACGGTCTGGAGGGCTACACCTTC. It yields the protein CASSFPPMDGLEGYTF.

This clonotype was seen only once. The chain is built from TRBV29-1 and TRBJ2-7, with D perhaps matching TRBD2 (5 bases). V was clipped by 4 bases and J by 5 bases, with 9 bases between them. The V gene's germline CDR1 is SQVTM and CDR2 ANQGSEA. The CDR3 is made up of 11 amino acids. CDR3 bases: TGCAGCGTTGGGACTGACCACGAGCAGTACTTC. Translated: CSVGTDHEQYF.

This clonotype has at least ten counts. This sequence joins TRBV2 and TRBJ1-6, with D tentatively TRBD1 (6 bases). The germline gives CDR1 SNHLY, CDR2 FYNNEI. This CDR3 has 13 residues. V dropped 4 bases and J dropped 7 bases, with 8 bases sitting between them. CDR3 region: CASSVDRNSPLHF. The CDR3 nucleotides read TGTGCCAGCAGTGTCGACAGGAATTCACCCCTCCACTTT.

The rearrangement joins TRBV6-1 to TRBJ2-7; D possibly matches TRBD1 or TRBD2 (5 bases each). CDR1 is MNHNS, CDR2 SASEGT, per germline. The CDR3 covers 16 residues. Between the trimmed V and J ends, which lost 4 bases and 2 bases, there was a span of 18 bases. As DNA, the CDR3 is TGTGCCAGCAGTGCCCGAGGGGCGGGCCCCCCCTACGAGCAGTACTTC. Encoded protein: CASSARGAGPPYEQYF.

This clonotype occurred a few times. CDR3 nucleotide sequence: TGTGCCACCAGCAGAGGCCTTGGGACAGATGGCTACACCTTC. Amino acids: CATSRGLGTDGYTF. This chain joins TRBV15 and TRBJ1-2, with 7 positions matching TRBD1. Germline CDR1 reads LNHNV; CDR2 reads YYDKDF (reference sequence). With V trimmed by 1 base and J by 6 bases, 5 bases remained unmatched. This CDR3 is 14 amino acids long.

The chain uses TRBV7-9 and TRBJ2-7, with 9 bases lining up with TRBD1. V was pared by 1 base and J by 2 bases, with 6 bases of the junction left unmatched. Germline CDR1 is SEHNR and CDR2 is FQNEAQ (reference sequence). The CDR3 spans 16 residues. CDR3 loop: CASSLVPGQGTYEQYF. CDR3 bases: TGTGCCAGCAGCTTAGTGCCGGGACAGGGAACCTACGAGCAGTACTTC.